The next 30 T cell receptor delta chains were all read from a single sample in a study of Vδ1+ human thymocytes (dated 2018 in TCRdb). What the study reported, not specific to this receptor: Thymic TRG and TRD repertoires appeared highly polyclonal with Gaussian CDR3 length distributions, unlike oligoclonal peripheral blood repertoires.

Their specific antigens are unknown. Sequencing used an Illumina MiSeq. RNA was isolated using the RNeasy mini kit, and reverse transcription was performed with Superscript III. CDR3 amplicons were produced by multiplex PCR using pooled V-gene forward primers and a constant-region reverse primer with Illumina adaptor overhangs. Identical DNA sequences were merged into single rows after TCRdb reprocessed the public reads with CATT. The sample table shows about 75,000 delta-chain clones, and around 34% are seen once. Of the sample, roughly 0.25% is held by the ten largest clones. What was sequenced was Vdelta1+ gamma-delta thymocytes from the thymus. The cell subset or site label, as the study defines it: FACS-sorted CD3+ TCRalphabeta- TCRVdelta1+ TCRVdelta2- thymocytes. All receptors come from a boy younger than two who had congenital heart surgery.

This chain connects TRDV1 to TRDJ1, with 9 bases identical to TRDD3. CDR1 TSWWSYY and CDR2 QGS come from the germline V gene. Germline trimming cut 2 bases from V and 0 bases from J; bases unmatched to any gene: 22. This CDR3 has 22 residues. CDR3 protein: CALGETSPFDPWGIEYTDKLIF. The CDR3 DNA sequence: TGTGCTCTTGGGGAAACTTCCCCCTTCGACCCCTGGGGGATCGAGTACACCGATAAACTCATCTTT.

The genes are TRDV1 and TRDJ1, with 8 bases that match TRDD3. V lost 1 base to trimming and J lost 10 bases; unmatched junction nucleotides: 26. The CDR3 has 20 residues. The germline V gene has CDR1 TSWWSYY and CDR2 QGS. The CDR3 spells CALGEHPRLPLLGAPVGLIF. The CDR3 DNA reads as TGTGCTCTTGGGGAACACCCCCGCCTTCCCCTACTGGGGGCCCCGGTGGGACTCATCTTT.

The table lists this clone with a few counts. The gene calls are TRDV2 and TRDJ1; 10 nucleotides align to TRDD3. The germline CDR1 and CDR2 sequences are GEAIGNYY and EKD. The CDR3 has 21 residues. V shed 2 bases, J shed 0 bases, and the junction held 20 bases outside the gene matches. The CDR3 loop is CACDSSFAHWGIILYTDKLIF. DNA of the CDR3: TGTGCCTGTGACAGCTCCTTCGCACACTGGGGGATCATCTTGTACACCGATAAACTCATCTTT.

The chain links TRDV1 to TRDJ1, with 9 bases aligning to TRDD3. The CDR3 runs 20 residues. The germline CDR1 and CDR2 sequences are TSWWSYY and QGS. The V and J ends lost 4 bases and 2 bases, in that order; junction bases with no gene match: 20. This chain's CDR3 is CALGVWDPYPGGSGTDKLIF. In nucleotides, the CDR3 is TGTGCTCTTGGGGTGTGGGACCCCTACCCTGGGGGATCTGGAACCGATAAACTCATCTTT.

Only a few counts were recorded for this clone. The chain uses TRDV1 and TRDJ1; 11 bases match TRDD3. J lost 0 bases, V lost 1 base, and 28 bases had no gene match. Germline assignment: CDR1 TSWWSYY and CDR2 QGS. The CDR3 contains 25 residues. For the CDR3, the DNA is TGTGCTCTTGGGGAACCCTTCTCCCCACCAGGCCTTCCGTACTGGGGGATAGTGTACACCGATAAACTCATCTTT. This translates into CALGEPFSPPGLPYWGIVYTDKLIF.

The rearrangement uses TRDV1 and TRDJ1, with 8 bases matching TRDD3. Trimming took 10 bases from V and 0 from J; bases not matched to a gene: 25. The CDR3 spans 20 residues. Looked up from germline, CDR1 is TSWWSYY and CDR2 is QGS. The CDR3 loop reads CAPRPTPVLGVPVYTDKLIF. The CDR3 region has the DNA TGTGCTCCTCGGCCTACCCCCGTACTGGGGGTCCCTGTTTACACCGATAAACTCATCTTT.

Concerning this clone: The junction and the germline gene differ at one end; a read error may be behind it. The chain combines TRDV2 with TRDJ1; TRDD3 matches at 8 bases. Germline CDR1 reads GEAIGNYY; CDR2 reads EKD. The CDR3 runs 17 residues. CDR3 bases: TGTGCCTGTGCCACCGGGGTTGGGGGATTCAACACCGATAAACTCATCTTT. Amino acid sequence: CACATGVGGFNTDKLIF.

A few counts support this clone. This chain joins TRDV1 and TRDJ1, with D possibly called TRDD2 or TRDD3 (9 bases each). The CDR3 has 24 amino acids. V was shortened by 7 bases and J by 1 base, with 43 bases between the two germline ends. The germline gives CDR1 TSWWSYY, CDR2 QGS. The CDR3 loop reads CALDPRLPTQLGLGDPPFTDKLIF. CDR3 nucleotide sequence: TGTGCTCTTGATCCCCGCCTTCCTACGCAGCTAGGACTGGGGGACCCGCCTTTCACCGATAAACTCATCTTT.

V is TRDV1 and J is TRDJ1; 9 bases agree with TRDD3. V lost 6 bases to trimming and J lost 0 bases; unmatched junction nucleotides: 8. Germline V gene lookup returns CDR1 TSWWSYY and CDR2 QGS. CDR3 length equals 16 residues. CDR3 residues: CALGSLGDPYTDKLIF. As DNA, the CDR3 is TGTGCTCTTGGCTCGCTGGGGGATCCGTACACCGATAAACTCATCTTT.

In its sample, this clone was seen a few times. J is TRDJ1 and V is TRDV1; 11 bases map to TRDD3. The germline V gene encodes CDR1 TSWWSYY and CDR2 QGS. The CDR3 is 18 amino acids. Trimming at V came to 7 bases and at J to 8 bases, leaving 21 bases not matched to a gene. CDR3 sequence reads: CALAPASTPWWGIRKLIF. The DNA of the CDR3 is TGTGCTCTTGCCCCTGCCTCGACCCCCTGGTGGGGGATACGAAAACTCATCTTT.

The chain links TRDV1 to TRDJ1; TRDD2 might be the D (6 bases). The length of the CDR3 is 21 residues. V lost 0 bases and J 0 bases, leaving 26 bases between the germline ends. CDR1 is TSWWSYY, CDR2 QGS, per germline. DNA of the CDR3: TGTGCTCTTGGGGAACTCCCCCTCCCTTCCCCCAAAGCCGGGGACACCGATAAACTCATCTTT. Translating it yields CALGELPLPSPKAGDTDKLIF.

The gene calls are TRDV1 and TRDJ1; 8 nucleotides agree with TRDD3. V dropped 4 bases and J dropped 0; count of bases not matched to a gene: 10. The germline gives CDR1 TSWWSYY, CDR2 QGS. CDR3 length: 17 residues. The CDR3, as DNA: TGTGCTCTTGGGGCATCTCTGGGGGAAAGGTACACCGATAAACTCATCTTT. It specifies CALGASLGERYTDKLIF.

The rearrangement uses TRDV1 and TRDJ1; TRDD3 matches 9 bases. V dropped 3 bases and J dropped 1; count of bases not matched to a gene: 15. The germline gives CDR1 TSWWSYY, CDR2 QGS. The CDR3 is made up of 19 amino acids. CDR3 sequence reads: CALGEITGGLIRITDKLIF. For the CDR3, the DNA is TGTGCTCTTGGGGAGATTACTGGGGGACTAATTAGAATCACCGATAAACTCATCTTT.

This clone was detected only a few times. The genes are TRDV1 and TRDJ1; 8 nucleotides agree with TRDD3. The CDR3 is 18 residues long. After removal of 1 base from V and 4 bases from J, the junction contained 14 bases not matched to a gene. From germline, CDR1 is TSWWSYY and CDR2 QGS. The CDR3: CALGERGREWGIGDKLIF. As DNA, the CDR3 is TGTGCTCTTGGGGAACGCGGTCGCGAGTGGGGGATTGGCGATAAACTCATCTTT.

This clone has a handful of counts. This rearrangement joins TRDV1 to TRDJ1; D perhaps matches TRDD2 (6 bases). The CDR3 sequence is 24 residues long. The ends were cut back, 1 base at V and 8 bases at J, with 44 bases in the middle. In germline, CDR1 is TSWWSYY, CDR2 QGS. CDR3 nucleotides: TGTGCTCTTGGGGAACCGGGCTTCCTTAACCCTCTGGGATCCACAACAGCCAACATACCCAAACTCATCTTT. This encodes CALGEPGFLNPLGSTTANIPKLIF.

Details on this clone: At one end, the junction sequence differs from germline, possibly due to a read error. This chain links TRDV1 with TRDJ1, with 12 bases that match TRDD3. CDR3 length: 24 residues. Germline lookup yields CDR1 TSWWSYY and CDR2 QGS. The chain's CDR3 is CALGDSRGASYNTGGYRYTDKLIF. CDR3 in DNA: TGTGCCCTTGGGGACTCAAGAGGGGCTTCCTACAATACTGGGGGATACCGCTACACCGATAAACTCATCTTT.

The rearrangement uses TRDV1 and TRDJ1; possibly TRDD3 for D (5 bases). This CDR3 spans 16 amino acids. The V gene lost 0 bases and the J gene lost 7 bases, with 18 bases spanning the gap. Germline V gives CDR1 TSWWSYY, CDR2 QGS. CDR3 in amino acids: CALGELPSGIRGKLIF. The CDR3 nucleotides are TGTGCTCTTGGGGAACTACCTAGCGGCATACGCGGTAAACTCATCTTT.

A note on this clone: Other DNA variants within this sample encode the same CDR3. The chain couples TRDV1 to TRDJ1, with D possibly being TRDD3 (6 bases). Trimming pared 6 bases from V and 0 bases from J, leaving 38 bases between. The CDR3 runs to 23 residues. In germline, CDR1 is TSWWSYY, CDR2 QGS. CDR3 DNA sequence: TGTGCTCTTGGTTCCCCTACTGGTGGATACCGGGCGAACGATCCCCCTTACACCGATAAACTCATCTTT. Translation gives CALGSPTGGYRANDPPYTDKLIF.

The J gene is TRDJ1, the V gene TRDV1; the D gene is possibly TRDD2 (9 bases). This CDR3 spans 21 amino acids. V was cut by 1 base and J by 0 bases, with 27 bases left in between. Germline values: CDR1 TSWWSYY, CDR2 QGS. The CDR3 loop is CALGEPSPSYLGETYTDKLIF. The CDR3 DNA reads as TGTGCTCTTGGGGAACCCTCCCCTTCCTACCTGGGGGAGACGTACACCGATAAACTCATCTTT.

Only a few counts were recorded for this clone. V usage is TRDV1 and J usage is TRDJ1, with D perhaps assigned TRDD2 or TRDD3 (5 bases each). This CDR3 has 20 residues. V was cut by 3 bases and J by 6 bases, with 32 bases left in between. Germline V gene sequence: CDR1 TSWWSYY, CDR2 QGS. The CDR3 region is CALGDVFPGFLTGPLNKLIF. The CDR3 DNA reads as TGTGCTCTTGGGGACGTCTTCCCGGGATTCCTGACGGGGCCTTTAAATAAACTCATCTTT.

This clone was found a few times. The chain links TRDV1 to TRDJ1; D is unclear. Trimming removed 2 bases at V and 1 base at J, with 2 bases between. Germline V lookup: CDR1 TSWWSYY, CDR2 QGS. This CDR3 comprises 12 residues. CDR3: CALGEGTDKLIF. The DNA for the CDR3 is TGTGCTCTTGGGGAAGGCACCGATAAACTCATCTTT.

The chain combines TRDV1 with TRDJ1, with 11 nucleotides matching TRDD3. Germline loops: CDR1 TSWWSYY, CDR2 QGS. CDR3 length: 22 amino acids. Trimming took 0 bases from V and 3 from J; bases not matched to a gene: 21. As DNA, the CDR3 is TGTGCTCTTGGGGAACTTCAAGGAAACACTGGGGGATATGTTCGTGTCGCCGATAAACTCATCTTT. Translating gives CALGELQGNTGGYVRVADKLIF.

This clone was observed a few times. V is TRDV1 and J is TRDJ1; D ambiguous. CDR1 and CDR2 from the germline V gene are TSWWSYY and QGS. Deletions cut 1 base from V and 10 bases from J, with 13 bases between. The CDR3 loop spans 13 amino acids. CDR3 residues: CALGERPFVRLIF. CDR3 nucleotides: TGTGCTCTTGGGGAACGGCCCTTTGTACGACTCATCTTT.

This chain links TRDV1 with TRDJ1, with D possibly matching TRDD2 (5 bases). The CDR3 totals 20 residues. V was cut by 3 bases and J by 1 base, with 27 bases left in between. Per the germline V gene, CDR1 is TSWWSYY and CDR2 is QGS. The CDR3 DNA reads as TGTGCTCTTGGGGAGCAACCTCAACTTCCCTCAAACCGGGGCACCGATAAACTCATCTTT. Encoded protein: CALGEQPQLPSNRGTDKLIF.

By sample fraction, this clone is medium-sized. Other DNA sequences in the same sample also yield this CDR3. This chain connects TRDV2 to TRDJ1, with a weak D call TRDD3 (6 bases). This CDR3 contains 16 residues. Germline V gives CDR1 GEAIGNYY, CDR2 EKD. V shed 5 bases and J shed 2 bases, with 20 bases lying between them. CDR3 DNA: TGTGCCTGTGTGCCCCGAAAAGGGATAGCGACCGATAAACTCATCTTT. It translates to CACVPRKGIATDKLIF.

This clone was picked up a small number of times. The gene calls are TRDV1 and TRDJ1; TRDD3 aligns across 10 bases. Losses at the gene ends were 5 bases for V and 2 bases for J; bases not matched to a gene: 17. The germline V gene encodes CDR1 TSWWSYY and CDR2 QGS. The CDR3 consists of 19 residues. CDR3 nucleotide sequence: TGTGCTCTTGGGAACTCGGCCTTTCCTACACTGGGGGATACCGATAAACTCATCTTT. Its translation is CALGNSAFPTLGDTDKLIF.

The chain combines TRDV1 with TRDJ1, with 8 bases lining up with TRDD3. J lost 6 bases, V lost 4 bases, and 19 bases had no gene match. This CDR3 contains 18 residues. Germline loops: CDR1 TSWWSYY, CDR2 QGS. The CDR3 protein is CALGVPPPTGGHGHKLIF. The CDR3 DNA follows: TGTGCTCTTGGGGTCCCACCTCCGACTGGGGGCCACGGGCATAAACTCATCTTT.

This clone was counted a few times. The chain uses TRDV1 and TRDJ1; unclear D gene. In germline, CDR1 is TSWWSYY, CDR2 QGS. Trimming stripped 3 bases from V and 3 bases from J, with 14 bases between. This CDR3 contains 15 residues. CDR3 amino acids: CALGDLPLRSDKLIF. CDR3 coding DNA: TGTGCTCTTGGGGATCTCCCCCTGCGCTCCGATAAACTCATCTTT.

This clone showed up just a few times. The chain combines TRDV1 with TRDJ1; 7 positions match TRDD3. V was pared by 2 bases and J by 4 bases, with 31 bases of the junction left unmatched. The CDR3 is 23 residues long. The V gene's germline CDR1 is TSWWSYY and CDR2 QGS. This CDR3 is CALGEGADTAPLRTGDLYDKLIF. For the CDR3, the DNA is TGTGCTCTTGGGGAAGGTGCTGATACCGCGCCCCTCCGTACTGGGGACCTATACGATAAACTCATCTTT.

This clone turned up a few times. The gene calls are TRDV1 and TRDJ1, with D tentatively TRDD2 or TRDD3 (7 bases each). Germline assignment: CDR1 TSWWSYY and CDR2 QGS. CDR3 length equals 21 residues. The V end was cut by 4 bases, the J end by 4 bases, with 34 bases between. This CDR3 is CALGAPEPSLTWGPSVDKLIF. For the CDR3, the DNA is TGTGCTCTTGGGGCCCCTGAGCCTTCCTTAACCTGGGGGCCCTCGGTCGATAAACTCATCTTT.